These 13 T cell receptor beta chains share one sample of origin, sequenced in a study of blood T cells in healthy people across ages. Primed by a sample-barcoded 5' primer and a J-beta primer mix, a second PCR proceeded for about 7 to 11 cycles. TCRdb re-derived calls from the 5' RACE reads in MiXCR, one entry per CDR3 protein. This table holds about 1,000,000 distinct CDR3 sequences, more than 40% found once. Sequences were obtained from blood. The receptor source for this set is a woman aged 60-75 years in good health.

CDR3 nucleotide sequence: TGTGCCAGCAGTTACCTTCCGGGACCGCCAATACCCTACGAGCAGTACTTC. Protein sequence: CASSYLPGPPIPYEQYF. This sequence joins TRBV6-2 or TRBV6-3 and TRBJ2-7; perhaps D is TRBD1 or TRBD2 (5 bases each). Germline CDR1 MNHEY, CDR2 SVGEGT. Trimming removed 2 bases from V and 2 bases from J, with 19 bases in between. The CDR3 contains 17 residues.

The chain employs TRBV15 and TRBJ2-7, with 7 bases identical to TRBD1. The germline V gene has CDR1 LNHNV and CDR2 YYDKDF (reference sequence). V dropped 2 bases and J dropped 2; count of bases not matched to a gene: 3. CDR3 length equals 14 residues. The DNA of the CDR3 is TGTGCCACCAGCAGACAGGGGGTGGCCTACGAGCAGTACTTC. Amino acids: CATSRQGVAYEQYF.

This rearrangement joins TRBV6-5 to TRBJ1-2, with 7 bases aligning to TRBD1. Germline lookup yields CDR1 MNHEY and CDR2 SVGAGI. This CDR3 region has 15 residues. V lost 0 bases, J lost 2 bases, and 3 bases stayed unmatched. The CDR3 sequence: CASSYSGGQNYGYTF. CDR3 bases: TGTGCCAGCAGTTACTCCGGGGGACAGAACTATGGCTACACCTTC.

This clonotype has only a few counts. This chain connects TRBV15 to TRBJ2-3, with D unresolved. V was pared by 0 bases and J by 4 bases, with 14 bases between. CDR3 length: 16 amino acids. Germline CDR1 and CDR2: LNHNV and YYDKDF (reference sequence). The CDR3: CATSRDLPGTADTQYF. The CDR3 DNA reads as TGTGCCACCAGCAGAGATCTCCCCGGAACGGCAGATACGCAGTATTTT.

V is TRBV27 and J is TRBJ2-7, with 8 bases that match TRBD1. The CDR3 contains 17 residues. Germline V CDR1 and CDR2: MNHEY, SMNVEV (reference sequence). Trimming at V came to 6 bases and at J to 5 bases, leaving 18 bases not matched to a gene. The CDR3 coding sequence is TGTGCCAGCAGAAGACATTACGGCAGGGGGCAACGTGACGAGCAGTACTTC. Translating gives CASRRHYGRGQRDEQYF.

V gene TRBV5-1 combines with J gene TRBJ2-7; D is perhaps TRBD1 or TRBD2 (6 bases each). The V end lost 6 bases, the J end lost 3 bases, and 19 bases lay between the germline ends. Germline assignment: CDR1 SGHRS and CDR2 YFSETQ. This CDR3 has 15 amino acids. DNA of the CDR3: TGCGCCAGCACCACTTCCGGGGGCATAGGCTACGAGCAGTACTTC. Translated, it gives CASTTSGGIGYEQYF.

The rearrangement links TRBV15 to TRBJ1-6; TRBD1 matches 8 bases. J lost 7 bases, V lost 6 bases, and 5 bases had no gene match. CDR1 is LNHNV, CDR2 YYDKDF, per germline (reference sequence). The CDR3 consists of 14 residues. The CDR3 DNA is TGTGCCACCAGGGAATGGACAGGGAATTCACCCCTCCACTTT. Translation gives CATREWTGNSPLHF.

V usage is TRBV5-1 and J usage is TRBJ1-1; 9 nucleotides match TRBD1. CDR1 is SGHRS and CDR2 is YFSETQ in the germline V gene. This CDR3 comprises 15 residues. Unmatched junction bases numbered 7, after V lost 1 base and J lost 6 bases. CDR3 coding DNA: TGCGCCAGCAGCTTGAGGGGGGGACAGGGACCTGAAGCTTTCTTT. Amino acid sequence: CASSLRGGQGPEAFF. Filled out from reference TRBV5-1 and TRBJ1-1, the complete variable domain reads KAGVTQTPRYLIKTRGQQVTLSCSPISGHRSVSWYQQTPGQGLQFLFEYFSETQRNKGNFPGRFSGRQFSNSRSEMNVSTLELGDSALYLCASSLRGGQGPEAFFGQGTRLTVV.

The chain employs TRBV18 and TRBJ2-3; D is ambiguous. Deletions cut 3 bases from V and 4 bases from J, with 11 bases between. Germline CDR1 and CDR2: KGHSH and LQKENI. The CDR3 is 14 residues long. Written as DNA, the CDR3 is TGTGCCAGCTCACCGCCCGGAATGGCAGATACGCAGTATTTT. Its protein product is CASSPPGMADTQYF.

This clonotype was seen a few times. The CDR3 loop reads CSVGTAGAGETQYF. The CDR3 DNA sequence: TGCAGCGTTGGAACTGCGGGCGCGGGGGAGACCCAGTACTTC. V is TRBV29-1 and J is TRBJ2-5; weak D call: TRBD2 (6 bases). There are 14 residues in the CDR3. Trimming stripped 4 bases from V and 5 bases from J, with 17 bases between. Germline CDR1 and CDR2: SQVTM and ANQGSEA.

The CDR3 region is CSARSREGQKFFSGANVLTF. For the CDR3, the DNA is TGCAGTGCTAGATCCAGGGAAGGGCAGAAGTTTTTCTCTGGGGCCAACGTCCTGACTTTC. The genes are TRBV20-1 and TRBJ2-6, with D possibly being TRBD1 (5 bases). Germline CDR1 and CDR2: DFQATT and SNEGSKA (reference sequence). Trimming pared 2 bases from V and 0 bases from J, leaving 23 bases between. CDR3 length equals 20 residues.

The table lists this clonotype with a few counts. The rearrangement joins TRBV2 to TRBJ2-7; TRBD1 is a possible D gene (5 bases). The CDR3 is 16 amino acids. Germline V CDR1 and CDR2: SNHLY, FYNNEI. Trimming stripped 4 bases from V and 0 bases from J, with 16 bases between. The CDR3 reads CASSVGRVSGSYEQYF. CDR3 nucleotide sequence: TGTGCCAGCAGTGTTGGCAGGGTATCTGGCTCCTACGAGCAGTACTTC.

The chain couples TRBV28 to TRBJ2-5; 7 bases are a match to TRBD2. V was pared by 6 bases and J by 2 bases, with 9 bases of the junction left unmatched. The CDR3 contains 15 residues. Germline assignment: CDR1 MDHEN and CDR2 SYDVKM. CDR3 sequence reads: CASREGRAGQETQYF. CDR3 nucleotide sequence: TGTGCCAGCAGGGAAGGACGAGCGGGACAAGAGACCCAGTACTTC.